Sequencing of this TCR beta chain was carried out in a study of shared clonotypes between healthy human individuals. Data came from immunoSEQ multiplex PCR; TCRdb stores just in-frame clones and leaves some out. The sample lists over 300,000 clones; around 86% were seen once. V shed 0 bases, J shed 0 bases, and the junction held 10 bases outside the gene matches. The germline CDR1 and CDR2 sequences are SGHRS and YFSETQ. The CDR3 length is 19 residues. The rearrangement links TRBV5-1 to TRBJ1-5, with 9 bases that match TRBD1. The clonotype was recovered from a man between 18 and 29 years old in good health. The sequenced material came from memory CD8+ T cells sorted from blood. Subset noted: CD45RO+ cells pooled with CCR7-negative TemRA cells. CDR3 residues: CASSLASGQGPYSNQPQHF. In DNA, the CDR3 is TGCGCCAGCAGCTTGGCCAGTGGACAGGGGCCCTATAGCAATCAGCCCCAGCATTTT. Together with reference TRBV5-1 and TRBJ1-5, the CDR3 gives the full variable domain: KAGVTQTPRYLIKTRGQQVTLSCSPISGHRSVSWYQQTPGQGLQFLFEYFSETQRNKGNFPGRFSGRQFSNSRSEMNVSTLELGDSALYLCASSLASGQGPYSNQPQHFGDGTRLSIL.